The 27 T cell receptor beta chains reported below all come from one sample, sequenced in a study of blood T cell repertoires in COVID-19. The method was immunoSEQ multiplex PCR; TCRdb's version includes in-frame clones alone and lacks a portion of them. The sample holds more than 200,000 clones; around 80% are singletons and the top ten take 4% to 4.5%. The sample taken for sequencing was peripheral blood. The source of these receptors is a woman aged 40 to 50 with active or convalescent COVID-19.

The chain links TRBV13 to TRBJ2-3, with D maybe TRBD1 (6 bases). The germline CDR1 and CDR2 sequences are PRHDT and FYEKMQ (reference sequence). The CDR3 spans 15 residues. Trimming left V 7 bases short and J 1 base short, with 15 bases between. CDR3 bases: TGTGCCAGCACCATCTCACAGGGACGCACAGATACGCAGTATTTT. Its protein is CASTISQGRTDTQYF.

The rearrangement uses TRBV14 and TRBJ1-2; 8 nucleotides match TRBD1. With V trimmed by 4 bases and J by 8 bases, 12 bases remained unmatched. CDR1 SGHDN and CDR2 FVKESK come from the germline V gene. The length of the CDR3 is 15 residues. The chain's CDR3 is CASSLRAGGLEGYTF. The CDR3 nucleotides are TGTGCCAGCAGCCTCAGGGCAGGGGGCTTAGAGGGCTACACCTTC.

Only one count was recorded for this clone. The rearrangement joins TRBV7-9 to TRBJ1-3; D remains unclear. V was cut by 5 bases and J by 0 bases, with 17 bases left in between. Per the germline V gene, CDR1 is SEHNR and CDR2 is FQNEAQ (reference sequence). This CDR3 comprises 17 residues. CDR3 region: CASSNTLTLSSGNTIYF. The CDR3 nucleotides read TGTGCCAGCAGCAACACACTGACACTGAGCTCTGGAAACACCATATATTTT.

The chain carries TRBV29-1 and TRBJ1-4; D is undetermined. The germline V and J ends were trimmed by 5 bases and 2 bases, with 9 bases remaining between them. CDR1 and CDR2 from the germline V gene are SQVTM and ANQGSEA. The CDR3 has 13 residues. The CDR3 region is CSVRPATNEKLFF. The CDR3 bases are TGCAGCGTTCGCCCAGCGACTAATGAAAAACTGTTTTTT.

The rearrangement uses TRBV28 and TRBJ2-7; D possibly corresponds to TRBD1 (7 bases). The V gene's germline CDR1 is MDHEN and CDR2 SYDVKM. The CDR3 is 17 residues long. The germline V and J ends were trimmed by 5 bases and 1 base, with 21 bases remaining between them. The CDR3 sequence is CASSINPTGRFSYEQYF. In nucleotides, the CDR3 is TGTGCCAGCAGTATTAACCCGACAGGGAGGTTTTCCTACGAGCAGTACTTC.

The rearrangement uses TRBV15 and TRBJ2-3; a possible D gene is TRBD2 (7 bases). This CDR3 region has 18 residues. V lost 4 bases to trimming and J lost 1 base, with 21 bases between them. The germline gives CDR1 LNHNV, CDR2 YYDKDF (reference sequence). The CDR3 loop is CATSTPNRGGGGTDTQYF. CDR3 sequence (DNA): TGTGCCACCAGCACCCCAAACCGGGGCGGGGGCGGCACAGATACGCAGTATTTT.

The V and J genes are TRBV5-1 and TRBJ2-3; unclear D gene. The CDR3 covers 14 residues. V was pared by 2 bases and J by 1 base, with 8 bases between. The germline CDR1 and CDR2 sequences are SGHRS and YFSETQ. The CDR3 DNA sequence: TGCGCCAGCAGCTTCGGTCGGGGCACAGATACGCAGTATTTT. Its protein is CASSFGRGTDTQYF.

This clone was recorded at least ten times. V and J are TRBV6-2 or TRBV6-3 and TRBJ1-1; D gene ambiguous. Germline V CDR1 and CDR2: MNHEY, SVGEGT. With 3 bases removed from V and 7 bases from J, the gap between germline ends came to 12 bases. This CDR3 spans 13 amino acids. CDR3 coding DNA: TGTGCCAGCAGTTATGTCGCCCGGGTTGAAGCTTTCTTT. The encoded protein is CASSYVARVEAFF.

This sequence joins TRBV28 and TRBJ1-3; D is undetermined. Trimming stripped 2 bases from V and 0 bases from J, with 14 bases between. This CDR3 has 17 amino acids. Germline V gene sequence: CDR1 MDHEN, CDR2 SYDVKM. CDR3 coding DNA: TGTGCCAGCAGTTTAAATGCCGGGTGGTACTCTGGAAACACCATATATTTT. It encodes CASSLNAGWYSGNTIYF.

The table lists this clone with a few counts. CDR3 region: CASSLGLAGLKTGELFF. The DNA for the CDR3 is TGTGCCAGCAGCTTAGGACTAGCGGGGCTGAAAACCGGGGAGCTGTTTTTT. The chain carries TRBV11-2 and TRBJ2-2, with TRBD2 matching over 11 bases. Trimming took 1 base from V and 5 from J; bases not matched to a gene: 6. The CDR3 spans 17 residues. Germline CDR1 is SGHAT and CDR2 is FQNNGV.

Only one count was recorded for this clone. The J gene is TRBJ1-5, the V gene TRBV4-1, with TRBD1 identical over 8 bases. The junction had 0 bases not matched to a gene; V was cut back by 3 bases and J by 2 bases. Looked up from germline, CDR1 is MGHRA and CDR2 is YSYEKL. The CDR3 sequence is 14 residues long. The CDR3 sequence is CASSQGQGNQPQHF. The CDR3 nucleotides are TGCGCCAGCAGCCAGGGACAGGGCAATCAGCCCCAGCATTTT.

The CDR3 reads CASSQEFGGRNQPQHF. The DNA of the CDR3 is TGCGCCAGCAGCCAAGAGTTTGGAGGGCGCAATCAGCCCCAGCATTTT. V gene TRBV4-1 combines with J gene TRBJ1-5; D remains ambiguous. Trimming stripped 0 bases from V and 2 bases from J, with 11 bases between. CDR1 and CDR2 (germline): MGHRA, YSYEKL. The CDR3 is 16 residues long.

The chain has TRBV28 and TRBJ1-5; possible D gene TRBD1, 6 bases. V was trimmed by 6 bases and J by 5 bases, leaving 17 bases between them. The CDR3 loop spans 15 amino acids. CDR1 is MDHEN, CDR2 SYDVKM, per germline. CDR3 in amino acids: CASRLWGGSHQPQHF. For the CDR3, the DNA is TGTGCCAGCAGACTCTGGGGGGGCTCACATCAGCCCCAGCATTTT.

The rearrangement joins TRBV2 to TRBJ2-1, with D perhaps matching TRBD2 (5 bases). Germline V CDR1 and CDR2: SNHLY, FYNNEI. With 8 bases removed from V and 9 bases from J, the gap between germline ends came to 14 bases. This CDR3 has 12 residues. As DNA, the CDR3 is TGTGCCAGCTGGGCCGCCCGGGGTGAGCAGTTCTTC. Translated, it gives CASWAARGEQFF.

The chain has TRBV4-2 and TRBJ2-1; TRBD1 matches at 7 bases. Trimming cost V 0 bases and J 3 bases; bases outside gene matches: 5. CDR3 length: 16 residues. Germline CDR1 and CDR2: LGHNA and YNFKEQ. The CDR3 sequence: CASSQDRQGVYNEQFF. DNA of the CDR3: TGTGCCAGCAGCCAAGATCGGCAGGGGGTCTACAATGAGCAGTTCTTC.

DNA for the CDR3: TGTGCCAGCGGACAGACAGGGTGGAATGAAAAACTGTTTTTT. It translates to CASGQTGWNEKLFF. The V and J genes are TRBV2 and TRBJ1-4, with 7 nucleotides matching TRBD1. CDR1 is SNHLY, CDR2 FYNNEI, per germline. The CDR3 sequence is 14 residues long. Germline trimming cut 8 bases from V and 5 bases from J; bases unmatched to any gene: 8.

This chain connects TRBV11-2 to TRBJ1-2, with 7 nucleotides matching TRBD1. The CDR3 has 19 amino acids. Trimming took 4 bases from V and 1 from J; bases not matched to a gene: 18. CDR1 SGHAT and CDR2 FQNNGV come from the germline V gene. The CDR3 region is CASSSNRRDSRAINYGYTF. In nucleotides, the CDR3 is TGTGCCAGCAGCTCGAACCGGAGGGACAGCCGAGCCATTAACTATGGCTACACCTTC.

V usage is TRBV28 and J usage is TRBJ2-7; D is perhaps TRBD2 (6 bases). The CDR3 consists of 15 residues. V lost 6 bases and J lost 2, with 17 bases in between. Germline assignment: CDR1 MDHEN and CDR2 SYDVKM. For the CDR3, the DNA is TGTGCCAGCAGCTCCGTATCTTGGGGGGCCTACGAGCAGTACTTC. Its translation: CASSSVSWGAYEQYF. The full variable domain, rest sourced from reference TRBV28 and TRBJ2-7, is DVKVTQSSRYLVKRTGEKVFLECVQDMDHENMFWYRQDPGLGLRLIYFSYDVKMKEKGDIPEGYSVSREKKERFSLILESASTNQTSMYLCASSSVSWGAYEQYFGPGTRLTVT.

The V and J genes are TRBV28 and TRBJ2-5; D may be TRBD2 (7 bases). The CDR3 extends over 15 amino acids. Trimming shortened V by 3 bases and J by 5 bases, and 16 bases separated the two germline ends. Germline loops: CDR1 MDHEN, CDR2 SYDVKM. The CDR3 bases are TGTGCCAGCAGTTTGAGTGGGGGGGCAATGGAGACCCAGTACTTC. Protein sequence: CASSLSGGAMETQYF.

The V call is TRBV10-3, the J call TRBJ2-1; 7 nucleotides line up with TRBD1. CDR1 is ENHRY and CDR2 is SYGVKD in the germline V gene. V lost 3 bases to trimming and J lost 1 base; unmatched junction nucleotides: 12. This CDR3 spans 18 amino acids. The DNA for the CDR3 is TGTGCCATCAGTGATGACAGGGCGCTGAGAGGTTCCTACAATGAGCAGTTCTTC. Residues: CAISDDRALRGSYNEQFF.

This sequence joins TRBV5-6 and TRBJ1-2, with D maybe TRBD1 (5 bases). Germline CDR1 and CDR2: SGHDT and YYEEEE. This CDR3 is 15 amino acids long. V was cut by 6 bases and J by 4 bases, with 19 bases left in between. The CDR3 DNA sequence: TGTGCCAGCATTAAGCCAGGGAGGACCCCCTATGGCTACACCTTC. Translation gives CASIKPGRTPYGYTF.

The DNA of the CDR3 is TGTGCCAGCAGCTTGGCGCCCTGGGGAGAGTTCTTC. This sequence encodes CASSLAPWGEFF. This rearrangement joins TRBV5-8 to TRBJ2-1; perhaps TRBD2 as D (5 bases). The CDR3 sequence is 12 residues long. V was cut by 0 bases and J by 14 bases, with 12 bases left in between. Germline CDR1 SGHTS, CDR2 YDEGEE.

The chain combines TRBV6-5 with TRBJ1-4; D gene ambiguous. The germline CDR1 and CDR2 sequences are MNHEY and SVGAGI. With 4 bases removed from V and 7 bases from J, the gap between germline ends came to 10 bases. The CDR3 is 13 amino acids. CDR3 amino acids: CASSSRGGEKLFF. The DNA for the CDR3 is TGTGCCAGCAGTTCTCGGGGAGGTGAAAAACTGTTTTTT.

The V and J genes are TRBV14 and TRBJ1-1; weak D call: TRBD1 (6 bases). Trimming pared 6 bases from V and 4 bases from J, leaving 12 bases between. Germline values: CDR1 SGHDN, CDR2 FVKESK. The CDR3 extends over 13 amino acids. CDR3 DNA: TGTGCCAGCAGTCTTACAGGGTTCACTGAAGCTTTCTTT. Protein sequence: CASSLTGFTEAFF. Full variable domain (remainder filled in from reference TRBV14 and TRBJ1-1): EAGVTQFPSHSVIEKGQTVTLRCDPISGHDNLYWYRRVMGKEIKFLLHFVKESKQDESGMPNNRFLAERTGGTYSTLKVQPAELEDSGVYFCASSLTGFTEAFFGQGTRLTVV.

The chain couples TRBV7-9 to TRBJ1-5; TRBD1 is a possible D gene (6 bases). The length of the CDR3 is 14 residues. V gave up 1 base and J gave up 5 bases, with 9 bases separating them. Germline V gene data show CDR1 as SEHNR and CDR2 as FQNEAQ (reference sequence). This CDR3 reads CASSLDRVDQPQHF. In nucleotides, the CDR3 is TGTGCCAGCAGCTTAGACAGGGTTGATCAGCCCCAGCATTTT. The full variable domain, in which reference TRBV7-9 and TRBJ1-5 provide the parts outside the CDR3, is DTGVSQNPRHKITKRGQNVTFRCDPISEHNRLYWYRQTLGQGPEFLTYFQNEAQLEKSRLLSDRFSAERPKGSFSTLEIQRTEQGDSAMYLCASSLDRVDQPQHFGDGTRLSIL.

The CDR3 sequence is CASTEGRGGGNQPQHF. CDR3 coding DNA: TGTGCCAGCACCGAGGGTCGAGGGGGCGGCAATCAGCCCCAGCATTTT. The chain combines TRBV28 with TRBJ1-5, with TRBD1 identical over 7 bases. V shed 7 bases, J shed 2 bases, and the junction held 11 bases outside the gene matches. The germline V gene has CDR1 MDHEN and CDR2 SYDVKM. The CDR3 covers 16 residues.

The chain combines TRBV28 with TRBJ1-3, with 7 bases that match TRBD1. Unmatched junction bases numbered 6, after V lost 7 bases and J lost 0 bases. The CDR3 spans 15 residues. Germline CDR1 reads MDHEN; CDR2 reads SYDVKM. DNA of the CDR3: TGTGCCAGCAATACAGGGGTCTCCTCTGGAAACACCATATATTTT. Residues: CASNTGVSSGNTIYF.